The 28 T cell receptor beta chains listed next were all sequenced from one sample in a study of blood T cells in healthy people across ages. Combining a sample-barcoded 5' primer with a J-beta primer mix, a second PCR ran for roughly 7 to 11 cycles. A single record per CDR3 protein comes from TCRdb applying MiXCR to the 5' RACE reads. This table has around 870,000 distinct CDR3 sequences, 25% to 30% appearing once. The specimen was blood. These receptors were collected from a woman of 80 years or more in good health.

J is TRBJ2-2 and V is TRBV4-2; a weak D match, TRBD1 (6 bases). This CDR3 is 18 amino acids long. Trimming pared 3 bases from V and 1 base from J, leaving 18 bases between. Germline CDR1 LGHNA, CDR2 YNFKEQ. The CDR3 spells CASSQPLGHRLNTGELFF. The CDR3 bases are TGTGCCAGCAGCCAGCCCCTGGGACACCGTCTGAACACCGGGGAGCTGTTTTTT.

CDR3 loop: CASSHNRGNEKLFF. DNA for the CDR3: TGTGCCAGCAGCCATAACAGGGGCAATGAAAAACTGTTTTTT. This chain links TRBV11-2 with TRBJ1-4, with 7 nucleotides matching TRBD1. The germline V gene encodes CDR1 SGHAT and CDR2 FQNNGV. The ends lost 5 bases at V and 5 bases at J; junction bases unmatched: 5. The CDR3 length is 14 residues.

The sample holds a few counts of this clonotype. This chain joins TRBV9 and TRBJ2-2, with D possibly matching TRBD1 (6 bases). There are 16 residues in the CDR3. Deletions cut 1 base from V and 4 bases from J, with 14 bases between. Germline V gene lookup returns CDR1 SGDLS and CDR2 YYNGEE. As DNA, the CDR3 is TGTGCCAGCAGCGTATTGGGGACATCCCGCACCGGGGAGCTGTTTTTT. Amino acid sequence: CASSVLGTSRTGELFF.

This clonotype was seen ten or more times. The chain has TRBV7-2 and TRBJ2-5; possible D gene TRBD1, 6 bases. Trimming took 7 bases from V and 5 from J, leaving 14 bases between them. This CDR3 comprises 13 residues. Germline-derived CDR1 and CDR2 are SGHTA and FQGNSA. CDR3 amino acids: CASNPGVRETQYF. The CDR3 DNA follows: TGTGCCAGCAACCCAGGGGTCCGCGAGACCCAGTACTTC.

This clonotype has a handful of counts. The chain couples TRBV5-6 to TRBJ2-1, with D possibly TRBD2 on 5 matching bases. This CDR3 is built from 14 residues. Germline V gene lookup returns CDR1 SGHDT and CDR2 YYEEEE. The ends were cut back, 4 bases at V and 8 bases at J, with 16 bases in the middle. In nucleotides, the CDR3 is TGTGCCAGCAGCCGCACCAACGAGGGTTATGAGCAGTTCTTC. It encodes CASSRTNEGYEQFF.

Comment on this clonotype: At one end the junction does not follow the germline gene, possibly because of a read error. CDR3 sequence reads: CASSPDSVYDYTF. CDR3 DNA sequence: TGCGCCAGCAGTCCGGACAGTGTCTATGACTACACCTTC. The chain carries TRBV10-2 and TRBJ1-2; a weak D match, TRBD1 (6 bases). Germline V gives CDR1 WSHSY, CDR2 SAAADI. The CDR3 is 13 amino acids.

The chain carries TRBV3-1 and TRBJ1-5; 7 positions agree with TRBD1. CDR1 is LGHDT and CDR2 is YNNKEL in the germline V gene (reference sequence). After removal of 0 bases from V and 6 bases from J, the junction contained 11 bases not matched to a gene. The CDR3 loop spans 17 amino acids. The chain's CDR3 is CASSQDQGGRKTQPQHF. CDR3 DNA sequence: TGTGCCAGCAGCCAAGATCAGGGGGGGCGGAAAACTCAGCCCCAGCATTTT.

This clonotype occurred many times. The chain recombines TRBV7-9 with TRBJ1-2, with D possibly matching TRBD1 (5 bases). The CDR3 totals 15 residues. The germline gives CDR1 SEHNR, CDR2 FQNEAQ (reference sequence). V gave up 5 bases and J gave up 2 bases, with 15 bases separating them. CDR3 nucleotides: TGTGCCAGCAGCCTCAAGGCAGGGTACAACTATGGCTACACCTTC. Its protein is CASSLKAGYNYGYTF.

The V and J genes are TRBV7-2 and TRBJ2-4; D unresolved. The closer fit of TRBJ2-7 to the DNA end suggests the J call may be wrong. Germline CDR1 reads SGHTA; CDR2 reads FQGNSA. This CDR3 spans 13 amino acids. CDR3 coding DNA: TGTGCCAGCAGCCGAGAACAGAGGTACGAGCAGTACTTC. It specifies CASSREQRYEQYF.

Worth noting for this clonotype: A read error may explain this, as a much larger clone is one base away. The chain joins TRBV20-1 to TRBJ2-1; weak D call: TRBD2 (6 bases). CDR1 and CDR2 (germline): DFQATT, SNEGSKA (reference sequence). There are 14 residues in the CDR3. This CDR3 is CGAEGAAGYNEQFF. The CDR3 DNA sequence: TGCGGTGCGGAGGGCGCCGCAGGCTACAATGAGCAGTTCTTC.

This clonotype was found many times. CDR3 region: CSARRRESYEQYF. In nucleotides, the CDR3 is TGCAGTGCTAGGCGAAGGGAATCCTACGAGCAGTACTTC. The J gene is TRBJ2-7, the V gene TRBV20-1; no definite D call. CDR3 length equals 13 residues. Germline V lookup: CDR1 DFQATT, CDR2 SNEGSKA (reference sequence). Trimming removed 3 bases from V and 1 base from J, with 10 bases in between.

This clonotype was seen only a few times. The rearrangement uses TRBV6-6 and TRBJ1-1; D gene ambiguous. Trimming pared 7 bases from V and 6 bases from J, leaving 15 bases between. CDR3 size: 13 residues. Germline values: CDR1 MNHNY, CDR2 SVGAGI (reference sequence). CDR3 DNA sequence: TGTGCCAGCATGATGTGGGCTTCCGCTGAAGCTTTCTTT. The encoded protein is CASMMWASAEAFF.

V gene TRBV12-3 or TRBV12-4 combines with J gene TRBJ2-3; D possibly corresponds to TRBD1 (6 bases). CDR3 size: 14 residues. V was clipped by 6 bases and J by 4 bases, with 14 bases between them. The CDR3 spells CASRQTGRADTQYF. Written as DNA, the CDR3 is TGTGCCAGCAGGCAGACAGGACGCGCAGATACGCAGTATTTT.

Ten or more counts support this clonotype. The chain is built from TRBV11-2 and TRBJ2-5, with 7 bases fitting TRBD2. The V gene end was trimmed by 4 bases and the J gene end by 2 bases; junction bases not matched to a gene: 7. The CDR3 is 15 residues long. Germline V CDR1 and CDR2: SGHAT, FQNNGV. The CDR3 coding sequence is TGTGCCAGCAGCTCCTGGGGGGGAGTACAAGAGACCCAGTACTTC. The encoded protein is CASSSWGGVQETQYF.

The V call is TRBV6-2 or TRBV6-3, the J call TRBJ1-2; weak D call: TRBD1 (5 bases). The CDR3 is 12 residues long. Germline values: CDR1 MNHEY, CDR2 SVGEGT. Trimming took 8 bases from V and 10 from J, leaving 17 bases between them. The CDR3 bases are TGTGCCAGCCTCACGGGGCAGTCTGACTACACCTTC. Translation gives CASLTGQSDYTF.

This clonotype was counted ten times or more. As DNA, the CDR3 is TGCGCCAGCAGCCAAGAGGGTGGGGGGTCGGCTTTCTTT. It encodes CASSQEGGGSAFF. The chain is built from TRBV4-3 and TRBJ1-1, with D perhaps matching TRBD1 (5 bases). V lost 0 bases, J lost 11 bases, and 13 bases lay in between. Per germline, CDR1 LGHNA and CDR2 YSLEER. The CDR3 runs 13 residues.

This clonotype was recorded many times. The J gene is TRBJ2-7, the V gene TRBV20-1, with D hard to call. V lost 3 bases, J lost 5 bases, and 5 bases lay in between. Germline-derived CDR1 and CDR2 are DFQATT and SNEGSKA (reference sequence). This CDR3 is built from 10 residues. The CDR3 DNA reads as TGCAGTGCTAGTATCCACGAGCAGTACTTC. This encodes CSASIHEQYF.

The chain combines TRBV30 with TRBJ2-7; TRBD2 is a possible D gene (7 bases). V lost 0 bases, J lost 7 bases, and 16 bases lay in between. CDR1 and CDR2 from the germline V gene are GTSNPN and SVGIG (reference sequence). CDR3 length: 14 amino acids. CDR3 in DNA: TGTGCCTGGAGTGTAGTAAACGGGGGGCGAGAGCAGTACTTC. Protein sequence: CAWSVVNGGREQYF.

This clonotype appeared a few times. This chain joins TRBV11-2 and TRBJ2-2; weak D call: TRBD1 (5 bases). There are 19 residues in the CDR3. V lost 2 bases, J lost 0 bases, and 19 bases lay in between. Germline loops: CDR1 SGHAT, CDR2 FQNNGV. The CDR3 nucleotides read TGTGCCAGCAGCTTAATTCGACAGATGGGGCGCGCGAACACCGGGGAGCTGTTTTTT. It specifies CASSLIRQMGRANTGELFF.

Many counts were recorded for this clonotype. This sequence joins TRBV6-1 and TRBJ2-7, with D perhaps TRBD1 (6 bases). Germline lookup yields CDR1 MNHNS and CDR2 SASEGT. The CDR3 covers 15 residues. Trimming removed 8 bases at V and 1 base at J, with 18 bases between. The CDR3 coding sequence is TGTGCCAGCCAAGGGGGAACCTGGGGATCCTACGAGCAGTACTTC. Translated, it gives CASQGGTWGSYEQYF.

Details on this clonotype: This may stem from a read error, because a much larger clone lies one nucleotide away. CDR3 bases: TGTGCCAGCAGCTTAGCGGGAGCGGGGGGTTTTGGGCAGCAGTACTTC. This sequence encodes CASSLAGAGGFGQQYF. The chain has TRBV7-2 and TRBJ2-7; 9 bases align to TRBD2. The germline CDR1 and CDR2 sequences are SGHTA and FQGNSA. The CDR3 loop spans 16 amino acids. The V and J ends lost 0 bases and 8 bases, in that order; junction bases with no gene match: 11.

This clonotype was counted between two and nine times. This rearrangement joins TRBV18 to TRBJ2-1, with 8 positions matching TRBD2. CDR3 length: 14 residues. Germline values: CDR1 KGHSH, CDR2 LQKENI. Germline trimming cut 3 bases from V and 10 bases from J; bases unmatched to any gene: 8. CDR3 bases: TGTGCCAGCTCACCTCCCGGACTAGCCAGAGAGCAGTTCTTC. This codes for CASSPPGLAREQFF. Filled out from reference TRBV18 and TRBJ2-1, the complete variable domain reads NAGVMQNPRHLVRRRGQEARLRCSPMKGHSHVYWYRQLPEEGLKFMVYLQKENIIDESGMPKERFSAEFPKEGPSILRIQQVVRGDSAAYFCASSPPGLAREQFFGPGTRLTVL.

Details on this clonotype: A much larger clone is a single base away; this may be a read error. The chain links TRBV10-3 to TRBJ2-7; D possibly corresponds to TRBD1 (8 bases). The CDR3 is made up of 14 amino acids. V gave up 6 bases and J gave up 10 bases, with 22 bases separating them. Germline CDR1 is ENHRY and CDR2 is SYGVKD. This chain's CDR3 is CAISPQGGKNVQYF. The CDR3 coding sequence is TGTGCCATCAGCCCACAGGGGGGGAAAAACGTTCAGTACTTC.

This clonotype was seen ten or more times. CDR3: CSARRDEYEQYF. CDR3 bases: TGCAGTGCCAGGAGAGACGAATACGAGCAGTACTTC. This chain uses TRBV20-1 with TRBJ2-7; D call uncertain. V lost 6 bases and J 4 bases, leaving 13 bases between the germline ends. CDR1 DFQATT and CDR2 SNEGSKA come from the germline V gene (reference sequence). The CDR3 contains 12 residues.

J is TRBJ1-5 and V is TRBV20-1, with D possibly being TRBD1 (5 bases). CDR1 and CDR2 from the germline V gene are DFQATT and SNEGSKA (reference sequence). Trimming cost V 4 bases and J 7 bases, with 20 bases left between them. The CDR3 is made up of 15 amino acids. The CDR3 sequence is CSATPTPTVSQPQHF. CDR3 in DNA: TGCAGTGCTACCCCAACTCCGACAGTATCACAGCCCCAGCATTTT.

To note about this clonotype: This sequence may be a read error, since a much larger clone differs from it by one base. V usage is TRBV7-6 and J usage is TRBJ2-5, with 12 bases lining up with TRBD2. The CDR3 has 16 amino acids. Germline CDR1 reads SGHVS; CDR2 reads FNYEAQ. J lost 11 bases, V lost 3 bases, and 13 bases had no gene match. The CDR3 sequence is CASSLSSGGANDEQYF. DNA for the CDR3: TGTGCCAGCAGCTTGTCTAGCGGGGGGGCCAATGATGAGCAGTACTTC.

This clonotype has ten or more counts. The V and J genes are TRBV27 and TRBJ2-1, with unresolved D. CDR3 length: 14 residues. V was pared by 3 bases and J by 6 bases, with 12 bases between. The germline gives CDR1 MNHEY, CDR2 SMNVEV (reference sequence). The CDR3 bases are TGTGCCAGCAGTTTGGGGTCGGCCGGCAATGAGCAGTTCTTC. Translated, it gives CASSLGSAGNEQFF.

This clonotype was picked up many times. V and J are TRBV4-3 and TRBJ1-2; D is possibly TRBD1 (6 bases). CDR3 length: 14 amino acids. Looked up from germline, CDR1 is LGHNA and CDR2 is YSLEER. V was trimmed by 1 base and J by 7 bases, leaving 13 bases between them. CDR3 amino acids: CASSQAFRGPGYTF. In nucleotides, the CDR3 is TGCGCCAGCAGCCAAGCCTTTCGGGGGCCTGGCTACACCTTC.